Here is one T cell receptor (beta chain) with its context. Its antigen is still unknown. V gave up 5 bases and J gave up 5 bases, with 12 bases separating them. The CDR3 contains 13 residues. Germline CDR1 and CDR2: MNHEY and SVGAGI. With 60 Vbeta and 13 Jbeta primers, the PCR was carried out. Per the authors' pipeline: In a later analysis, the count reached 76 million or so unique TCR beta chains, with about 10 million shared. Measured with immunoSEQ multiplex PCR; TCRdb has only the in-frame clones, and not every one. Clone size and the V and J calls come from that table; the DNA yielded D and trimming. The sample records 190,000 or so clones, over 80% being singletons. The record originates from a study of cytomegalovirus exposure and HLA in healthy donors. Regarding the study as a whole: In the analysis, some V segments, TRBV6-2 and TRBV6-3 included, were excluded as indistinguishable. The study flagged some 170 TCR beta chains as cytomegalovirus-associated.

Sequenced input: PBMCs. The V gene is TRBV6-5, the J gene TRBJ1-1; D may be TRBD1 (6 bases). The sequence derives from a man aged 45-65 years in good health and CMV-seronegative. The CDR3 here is CASSHTGNTEAFF. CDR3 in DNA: TGTGCCAGCAGTCACACAGGGAATACTGAAGCTTTCTTT.